This TCR beta chain was observed in a study of control samples from healthy donors and cancer patients. V dropped 1 base and J dropped 0 bases, with 13 bases sitting between them. Germline V gene data show CDR1 as SEHNR and CDR2 as FQNEAQ (reference sequence). The CDR3 is 18 amino acids. Libraries were prepared by immunoSEQ multiplex PCR; TCRdb keeps only in-frame clonotypes and omits some of them. The sample carries roughly 40,000 clones, around 90% recorded once. Sequencing input: blood. The J gene is TRBJ2-6, the V gene TRBV7-9, with D maybe TRBD2 (6 bases). The source of this sequence is a woman aged 45 to 65 in good health. CDR3 sequence: CASSLVWGGTSGANVLTF. CDR3 in DNA: TGTGCCAGCAGCTTAGTGTGGGGAGGAACCTCTGGGGCCAACGTCCTGACTTTC.